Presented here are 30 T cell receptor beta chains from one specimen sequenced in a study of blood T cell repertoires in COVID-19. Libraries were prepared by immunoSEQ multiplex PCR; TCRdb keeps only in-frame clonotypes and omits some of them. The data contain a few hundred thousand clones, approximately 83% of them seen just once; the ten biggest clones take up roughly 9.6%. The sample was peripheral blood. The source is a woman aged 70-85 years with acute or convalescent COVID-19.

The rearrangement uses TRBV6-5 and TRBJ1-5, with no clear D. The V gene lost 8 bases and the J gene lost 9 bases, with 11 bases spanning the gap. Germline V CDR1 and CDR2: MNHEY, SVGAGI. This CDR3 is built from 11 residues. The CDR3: CASGERRPQHF. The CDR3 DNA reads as TGTGCCAGCGGAGAGAGAAGGCCCCAGCATTTT.

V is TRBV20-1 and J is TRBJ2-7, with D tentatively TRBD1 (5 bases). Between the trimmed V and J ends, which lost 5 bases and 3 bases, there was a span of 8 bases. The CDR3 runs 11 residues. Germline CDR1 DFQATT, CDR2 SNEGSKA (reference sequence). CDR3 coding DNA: TGCAGTGCTGAGCAGGGCTACGAGCAGTACTTC. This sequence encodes CSAEQGYEQYF.

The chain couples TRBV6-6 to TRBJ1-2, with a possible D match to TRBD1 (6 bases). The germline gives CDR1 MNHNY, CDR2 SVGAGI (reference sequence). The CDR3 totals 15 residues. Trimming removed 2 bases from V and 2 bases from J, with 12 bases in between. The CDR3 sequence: CASSYDNRANYGYTF. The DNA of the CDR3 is TGTGCCAGCAGTTACGACAACAGGGCCAACTATGGCTACACCTTC.

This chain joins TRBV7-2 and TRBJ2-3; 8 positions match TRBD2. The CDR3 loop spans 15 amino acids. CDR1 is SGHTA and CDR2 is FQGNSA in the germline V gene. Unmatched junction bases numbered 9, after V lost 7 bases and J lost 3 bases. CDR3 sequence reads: CASNRRAGGTDTQYF. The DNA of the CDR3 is TGTGCCAGCAACCGACGGGCGGGGGGAACAGATACGCAGTATTTT. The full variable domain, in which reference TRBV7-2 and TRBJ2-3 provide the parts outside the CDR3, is GAGVSQSPSNKVTEKGKDVELRCDPISGHTALYWYRQSLGQGLEFLIYFQGNSAPDKSGLPSDRFSAERTGGSVSTLTIQRTQQEDSAVYLCASNRRAGGTDTQYFGPGTRLTVL.

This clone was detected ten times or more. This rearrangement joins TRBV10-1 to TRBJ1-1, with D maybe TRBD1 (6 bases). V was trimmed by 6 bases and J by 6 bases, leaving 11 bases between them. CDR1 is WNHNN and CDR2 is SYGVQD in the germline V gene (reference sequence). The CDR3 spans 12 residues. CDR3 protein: CASSRGSAEAFF. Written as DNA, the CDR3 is TGCGCCAGCAGCAGGGGAAGCGCTGAAGCTTTCTTT.

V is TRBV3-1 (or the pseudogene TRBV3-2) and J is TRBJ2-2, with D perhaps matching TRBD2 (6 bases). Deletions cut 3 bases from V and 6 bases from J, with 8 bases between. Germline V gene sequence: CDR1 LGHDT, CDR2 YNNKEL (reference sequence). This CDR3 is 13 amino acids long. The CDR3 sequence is CASSHGGAGELFF. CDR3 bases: TGTGCCAGCAGCCATGGCGGGGCCGGGGAGCTGTTTTTT.

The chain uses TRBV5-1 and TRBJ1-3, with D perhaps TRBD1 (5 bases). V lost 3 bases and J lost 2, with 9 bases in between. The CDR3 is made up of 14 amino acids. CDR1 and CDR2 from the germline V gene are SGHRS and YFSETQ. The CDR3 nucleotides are TGCGCCAGCAGCTCGGGGGGTACTGGAAACACCATATATTTT. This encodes CASSSGGTGNTIYF. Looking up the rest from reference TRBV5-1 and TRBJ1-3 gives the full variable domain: KAGVTQTPRYLIKTRGQQVTLSCSPISGHRSVSWYQQTPGQGLQFLFEYFSETQRNKGNFPGRFSGRQFSNSRSEMNVSTLELGDSALYLCASSSGGTGNTIYFGEGSWLTVV.

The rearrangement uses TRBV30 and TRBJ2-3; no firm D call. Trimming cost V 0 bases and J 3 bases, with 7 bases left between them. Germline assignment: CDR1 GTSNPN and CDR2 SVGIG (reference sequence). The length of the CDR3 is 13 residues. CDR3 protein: CAWSVQRTDTQYF. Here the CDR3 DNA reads TGTGCCTGGAGTGTCCAGCGTACAGATACGCAGTATTTT.

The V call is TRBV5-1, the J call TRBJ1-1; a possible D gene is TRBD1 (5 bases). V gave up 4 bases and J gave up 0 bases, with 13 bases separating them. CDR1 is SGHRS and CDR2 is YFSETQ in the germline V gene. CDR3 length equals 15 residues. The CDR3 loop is CASSVSVQVNTEAFF. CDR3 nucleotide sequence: TGCGCCAGCAGCGTATCAGTACAGGTGAACACTGAAGCTTTCTTT.

CDR3 region: CASSVNLDTQYF. The CDR3 DNA follows: TGTGCCAGCAGCGTCAACTTGGATACGCAGTATTTT. The rearrangement joins TRBV9 to TRBJ2-3; D uncertain. Germline V gene data show CDR1 as SGDLS and CDR2 as YYNGEE. V shed 2 bases and J shed 6 bases, with 7 bases lying between them. The CDR3 loop spans 12 amino acids.

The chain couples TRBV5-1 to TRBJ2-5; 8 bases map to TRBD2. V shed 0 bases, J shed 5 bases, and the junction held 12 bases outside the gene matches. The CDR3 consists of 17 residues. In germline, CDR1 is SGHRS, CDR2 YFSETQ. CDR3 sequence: CASSLAGGYLASETQYF. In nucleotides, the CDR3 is TGCGCCAGCAGCTTGGCGGGGGGGTACCTAGCGTCTGAGACCCAGTACTTC.

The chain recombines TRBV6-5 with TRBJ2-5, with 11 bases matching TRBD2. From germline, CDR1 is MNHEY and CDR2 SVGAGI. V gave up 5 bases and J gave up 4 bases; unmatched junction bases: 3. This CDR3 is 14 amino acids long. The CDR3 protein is CASSHSGGGETQYF. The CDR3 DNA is TGTGCCAGCAGTCATAGCGGGGGGGGAGAGACCCAGTACTTC.

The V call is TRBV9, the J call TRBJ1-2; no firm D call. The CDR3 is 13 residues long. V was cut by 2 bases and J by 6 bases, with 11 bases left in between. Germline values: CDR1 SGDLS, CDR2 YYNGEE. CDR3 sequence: CASSVSPVHGYTF. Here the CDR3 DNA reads TGTGCCAGCAGCGTCTCGCCGGTTCATGGCTACACCTTC.

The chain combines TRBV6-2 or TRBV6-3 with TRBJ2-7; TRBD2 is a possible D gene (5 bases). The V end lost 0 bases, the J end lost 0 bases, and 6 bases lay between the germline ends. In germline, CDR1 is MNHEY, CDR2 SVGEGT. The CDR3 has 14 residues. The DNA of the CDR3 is TGTGCCAGCAGTTACTCAGGGAGCTCCTACGAGCAGTACTTC. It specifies CASSYSGSSYEQYF.

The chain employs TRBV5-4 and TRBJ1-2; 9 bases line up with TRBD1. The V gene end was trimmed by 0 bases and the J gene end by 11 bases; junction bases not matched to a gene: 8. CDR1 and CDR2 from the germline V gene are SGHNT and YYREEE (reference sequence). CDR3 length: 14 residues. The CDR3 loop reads CASSLVWDREGYTF. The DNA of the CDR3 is TGTGCCAGCAGCTTGGTGTGGGACAGGGAGGGATACACCTTC.

CDR3 residues: CASSLMTGRTEAFF. The CDR3 bases are TGTGCCAGCAGTCTCATGACAGGGCGGACTGAAGCTTTCTTT. V is TRBV6-5 and J is TRBJ1-1; 7 nucleotides agree with TRBD1. This CDR3 region has 14 residues. Per the germline V gene, CDR1 is MNHEY and CDR2 is SVGAGI. V shed 5 bases, J shed 5 bases, and the junction held 8 bases outside the gene matches.

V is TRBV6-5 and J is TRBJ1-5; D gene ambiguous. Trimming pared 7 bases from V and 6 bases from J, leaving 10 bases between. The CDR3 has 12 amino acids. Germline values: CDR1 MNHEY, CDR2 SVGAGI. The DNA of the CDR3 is TGTGCCAGCACCCCTAAGCGTCAGCCCCAGCATTTT. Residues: CASTPKRQPQHF.

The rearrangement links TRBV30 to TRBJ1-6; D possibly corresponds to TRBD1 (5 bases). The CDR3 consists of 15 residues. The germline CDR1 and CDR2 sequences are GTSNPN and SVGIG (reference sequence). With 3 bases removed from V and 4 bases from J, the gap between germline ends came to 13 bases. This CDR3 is CAWSREGYYNSPLHF. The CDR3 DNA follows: TGTGCCTGGAGCAGGGAGGGATATTATAATTCACCCCTCCACTTT.

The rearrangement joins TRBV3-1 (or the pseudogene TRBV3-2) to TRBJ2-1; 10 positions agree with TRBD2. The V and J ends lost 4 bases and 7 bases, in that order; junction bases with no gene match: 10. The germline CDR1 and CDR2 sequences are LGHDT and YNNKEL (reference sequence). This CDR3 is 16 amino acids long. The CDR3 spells CASSRQLAGDGNEQFF. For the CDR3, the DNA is TGTGCCAGCAGCCGACAGCTAGCGGGGGATGGTAATGAGCAGTTCTTC.

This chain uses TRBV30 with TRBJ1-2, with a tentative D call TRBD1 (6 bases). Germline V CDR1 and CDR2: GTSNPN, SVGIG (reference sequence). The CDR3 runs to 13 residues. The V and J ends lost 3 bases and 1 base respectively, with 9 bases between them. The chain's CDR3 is CAWSPRGNYGYTF. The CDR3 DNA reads TGTGCCTGGAGCCCCAGGGGTAACTATGGCTACACCTTC.

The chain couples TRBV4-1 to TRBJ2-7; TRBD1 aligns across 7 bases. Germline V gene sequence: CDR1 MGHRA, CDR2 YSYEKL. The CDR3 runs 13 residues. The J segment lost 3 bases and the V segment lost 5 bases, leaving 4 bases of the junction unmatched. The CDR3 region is CASSATGNYEQYF. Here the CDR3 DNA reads TGCGCCAGCAGCGCGACAGGGAACTACGAGCAGTACTTC.

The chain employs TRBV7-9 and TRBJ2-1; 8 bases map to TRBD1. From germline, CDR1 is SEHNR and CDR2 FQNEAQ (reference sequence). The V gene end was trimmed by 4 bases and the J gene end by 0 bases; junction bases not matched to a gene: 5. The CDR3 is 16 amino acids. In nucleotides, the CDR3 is TGTGCCAGCAGCTCTGGGACAGGTAACTCCTACAATGAGCAGTTCTTC. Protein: CASSSGTGNSYNEQFF.

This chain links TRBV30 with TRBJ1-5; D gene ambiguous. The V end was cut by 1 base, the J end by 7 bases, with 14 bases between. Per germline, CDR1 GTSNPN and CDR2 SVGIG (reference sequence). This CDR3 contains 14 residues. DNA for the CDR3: TGTGCCTGGAGTGCTGACACCGAACGGCAGCCCCAGCATTTT. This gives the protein CAWSADTERQPQHF.

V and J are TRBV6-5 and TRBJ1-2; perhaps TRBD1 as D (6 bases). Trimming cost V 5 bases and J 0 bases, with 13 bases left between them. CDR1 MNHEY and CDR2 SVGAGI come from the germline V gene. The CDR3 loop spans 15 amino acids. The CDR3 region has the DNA TGTGCCAGCAGTCTTTACAGGGAATCTAACTATGGCTACACCTTC. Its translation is CASSLYRESNYGYTF.

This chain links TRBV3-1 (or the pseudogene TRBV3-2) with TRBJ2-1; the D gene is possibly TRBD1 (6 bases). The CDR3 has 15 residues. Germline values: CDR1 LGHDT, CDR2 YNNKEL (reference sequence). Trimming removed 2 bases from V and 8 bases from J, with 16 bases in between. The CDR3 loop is CASSQLTPPGDEQFF. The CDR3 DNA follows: TGTGCCAGCAGCCAACTGACCCCTCCAGGGGATGAGCAGTTCTTC.

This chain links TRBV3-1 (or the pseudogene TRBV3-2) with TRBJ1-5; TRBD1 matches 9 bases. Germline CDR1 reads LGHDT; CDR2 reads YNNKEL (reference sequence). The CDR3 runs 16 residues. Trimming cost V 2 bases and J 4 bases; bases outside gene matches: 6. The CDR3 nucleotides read TGTGCCAGCAGCCAATCCACCGGGACAGGGAATCAGCCCCAGCATTTT. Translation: CASSQSTGTGNQPQHF.

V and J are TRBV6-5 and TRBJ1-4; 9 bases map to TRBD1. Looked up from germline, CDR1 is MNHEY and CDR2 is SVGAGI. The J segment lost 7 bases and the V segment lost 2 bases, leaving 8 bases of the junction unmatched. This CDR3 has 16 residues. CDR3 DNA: TGTGCCAGCAGTTACACACGGGGACAGGGTGGTGAAAAACTGTTTTTT. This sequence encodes CASSYTRGQGGEKLFF.

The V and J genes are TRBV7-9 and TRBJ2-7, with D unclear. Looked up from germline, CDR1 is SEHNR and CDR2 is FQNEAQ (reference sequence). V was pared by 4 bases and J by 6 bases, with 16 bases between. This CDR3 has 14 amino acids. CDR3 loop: CASSYGDRGTEQYF. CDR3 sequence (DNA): TGTGCCAGCAGCTACGGCGACCGAGGAACCGAGCAGTACTTC.

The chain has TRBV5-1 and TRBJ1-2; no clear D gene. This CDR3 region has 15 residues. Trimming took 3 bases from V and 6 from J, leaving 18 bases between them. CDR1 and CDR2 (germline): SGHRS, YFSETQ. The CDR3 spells CASSSELGGMNGYTF. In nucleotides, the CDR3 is TGCGCCAGCAGCTCGGAATTGGGAGGGATGAATGGCTACACCTTC.

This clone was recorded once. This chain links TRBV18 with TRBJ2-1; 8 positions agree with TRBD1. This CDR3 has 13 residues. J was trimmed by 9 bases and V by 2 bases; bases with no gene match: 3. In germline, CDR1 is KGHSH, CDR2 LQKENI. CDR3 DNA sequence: TGTGCCAGCTCACCAGACAGGGGAACTGAGCAGTTCTTC. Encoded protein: CASSPDRGTEQFF. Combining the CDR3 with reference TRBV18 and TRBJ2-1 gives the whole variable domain NAGVMQNPRHLVRRRGQEARLRCSPMKGHSHVYWYRQLPEEGLKFMVYLQKENIIDESGMPKERFSAEFPKEGPSILRIQQVVRGDSAAYFCASSPDRGTEQFFGPGTRLTVL.